The present TCR beta chain was sequenced within a study of blood T cell repertoires in COVID-19. Study context: T cells, B-cell-depleted T cells, or PBMCs provided the cDNA or gDNA that served as material.

Methods used by the authors: Amplification from reference gene primers served as the basis for estimated nucleated cell counts. The repertoire was sequenced with immunoSEQ multiplex PCR; TCRdb's copy has only in-frame clones and lacks some. The V and J calls and clone size were taken over from that table, and D and trimming were inferred from the DNA. This table holds about 47,000 clones, 75% to 90% found once. This CDR3 spans 14 amino acids. The germline V and J ends were trimmed by 2 bases and 4 bases, with 9 bases remaining between them. CDR1 is MGHDK and CDR2 is SYGVNS in the germline V gene. Sequencing was carried out using peripheral blood. The TCR originated in a man in his fifties or sixties with active COVID-19. The chain employs TRBV25-1 and TRBJ1-3; D unclear. The CDR3 DNA is TGTGCCAGCAGTGAAGTTGGGCAAGGAAACACCATATATTTT. It yields the protein CASSEVGQGNTIYF.